These 11 T cell receptor beta chains were all obtained from the same sample, sequenced in a study of T cell responses to AZD1222 COVID-19 vaccine. Produced via immunoSEQ multiplex PCR; TCRdb's table is partial and in-frame only. The sample carries 45,000 to 55,000 clones, about 81% recorded once. This sample comprised peripheral blood, obtained on day 0 of AZD1222 vaccination. The receptors derive from an adult in good health.

This clone has more than one count but fewer than ten. J is TRBJ2-1 and V is TRBV7-9; 11 nucleotides line up with TRBD2. The germline V gene encodes CDR1 SEHNR and CDR2 FQNEAQ (reference sequence). This CDR3 spans 13 amino acids. The J segment lost 8 bases and the V segment lost 5 bases, leaving 2 bases of the junction unmatched. Written as DNA, the CDR3 is TGTGCCAGCAGCCGTAGCGGGGGGGATGAGCAGTTCTTC. It specifies CASSRSGGDEQFF. Based on the CDR3 plus reference TRBV7-9 and TRBJ2-1, the full variable domain is DTGVSQNPRHKITKRGQNVTFRCDPISEHNRLYWYRQTLGQGPEFLTYFQNEAQLEKSRLLSDRFSAERPKGSFSTLEIQRTEQGDSAMYLCASSRSGGDEQFFGPGTRLTVL.

The chain employs TRBV7-2 and TRBJ2-7; TRBD2 aligns across 10 bases. Germline values: CDR1 SGHTA, CDR2 FQGNSA. The CDR3 length is 18 residues. The ends lost 2 bases at V and 1 base at J; junction bases unmatched: 11. The CDR3 here is CASSLKSLAGVYSYEQYF. The CDR3 DNA sequence: TGTGCCAGCAGCTTAAAGTCCCTAGCGGGGGTTTATTCCTACGAGCAGTACTTC.

CDR3 in DNA: TGTGCCAGTAGTATCCCCCGGCAGACGTATGGCTACACCTTC. Protein product: CASSIPRQTYGYTF. The chain has TRBV19 and TRBJ1-2; D is unclear. Germline CDR1 reads LNHDA; CDR2 reads SQIVND (reference sequence). V lost 3 bases and J 5 bases, leaving 13 bases between the germline ends. The CDR3 is 14 residues long. The whole variable domain, filled in from reference TRBV19 and TRBJ1-2, reads DGGITQSPKYLFRKEGQNVTLSCEQNLNHDAMYWYRQDPGQGLRLIYYSQIVNDFQKGDIAEGYSVSREKKESFPLTVTSAQKNPTAFYLCASSIPRQTYGYTFGSGTRLTVV.

The J gene is TRBJ2-7, the V gene TRBV3-1 (or the pseudogene TRBV3-2), with D tentatively TRBD2 (6 bases). The CDR3 is made up of 15 amino acids. The V gene's germline CDR1 is LGHDT and CDR2 YNNKEL (reference sequence). Between the trimmed V and J ends, which lost 3 bases and 2 bases, there was a span of 14 bases. This chain's CDR3 is CASSHDSGAAYEQYF. CDR3 DNA sequence: TGTGCCAGCAGCCATGACTCGGGAGCCGCCTACGAGCAGTACTTC.

V gene TRBV18 combines with J gene TRBJ1-5, with D hard to call. The CDR3 is 14 amino acids. Germline CDR1 is KGHSH and CDR2 is LQKENI. V gave up 4 bases and J gave up 3 bases, with 10 bases separating them. For the CDR3, the DNA is TGTGCCAGCTCACAAGGCACGGACAATCAGCCCCAGCATTTT. As protein: CASSQGTDNQPQHF.

The V and J genes are TRBV11-2 and TRBJ1-5; a weak D match, TRBD1 (6 bases). This CDR3 spans 14 amino acids. Germline loops: CDR1 SGHAT, CDR2 FQNNGV. Trimming removed 1 base from V and 5 bases from J, with 9 bases in between. CDR3 coding DNA: TGTGCCAGCAGCTTAGGGGCAGGGGATCAGCCCCAGCATTTT. As protein: CASSLGAGDQPQHF. Supplemented by reference TRBV11-2 and TRBJ1-5, the full variable domain reads EAGVAQSPRYKIIEKRQSVAFWCNPISGHATLYWYQQILGQGPKLLIQFQNNGVVDDSQLPKDRFSAERLKGVDSTLKIQPAKLEDSAVYLCASSLGAGDQPQHFGDGTRLSIL.

In DNA form, the CDR3 reads TGTGCCACCAGTGACGTCACTGCTTACCAAGAGACCCAGTACTTC. Its protein product is CATSDVTAYQETQYF. The chain uses TRBV24-1 and TRBJ2-5, with D unclear. The CDR3 length is 15 residues. The V gene's germline CDR1 is KGHDR and CDR2 SFDVKD. V was trimmed by 4 bases and J by 0 bases, leaving 11 bases between them.

The chain combines TRBV19 with TRBJ1-1; possibly TRBD1 for D (5 bases). The germline CDR1 and CDR2 sequences are LNHDA and SQIVND (reference sequence). Trimming took off 7 bases at V and 3 bases at J, with 12 bases between the two ends. The length of the CDR3 is 13 residues. The CDR3 spells CASTDGGYTEAFF. The CDR3 bases are TGTGCCAGTACCGACGGGGGTTACACTGAAGCTTTCTTT.

This clone has just a few counts. This rearrangement joins TRBV18 to TRBJ2-2; 8 positions agree with TRBD1. V trimming: 3 bases; J trimming: 1 base; junction bases outside the gene matches: 7. CDR3 length equals 17 residues. Germline loops: CDR1 KGHSH, CDR2 LQKENI. CDR3 protein: CASSPYRGQGNTGELFF. In DNA form, the CDR3 reads TGTGCCAGCTCACCGTACCGAGGACAGGGGAACACCGGGGAGCTGTTTTTT. Complete variable domain (other parts from reference TRBV18 and TRBJ2-2): NAGVMQNPRHLVRRRGQEARLRCSPMKGHSHVYWYRQLPEEGLKFMVYLQKENIIDESGMPKERFSAEFPKEGPSILRIQQVVRGDSAAYFCASSPYRGQGNTGELFFGEGSRLTVL.

The chain is built from TRBV7-6 and TRBJ2-5, with a weak D call TRBD2 (6 bases). Germline V gene sequence: CDR1 SGHVS, CDR2 FNYEAQ. V dropped 7 bases and J dropped 2 bases, with 11 bases sitting between them. CDR3 length: 13 residues. This CDR3 reads CASTGDSQETQYF. CDR3 sequence (DNA): TGTGCCAGCACCGGGGACTCGCAAGAGACCCAGTACTTC.

The V and J genes are TRBV18 and TRBJ1-1; D unresolved. The germline gives CDR1 KGHSH, CDR2 LQKENI. Trimming removed 3 bases at V and 8 bases at J, with 13 bases between. The CDR3 runs to 13 residues. This CDR3 reads CASSPRTRPEAFF. CDR3 coding DNA: TGTGCCAGCTCACCCCGAACCCGGCCCGAAGCTTTCTTT.